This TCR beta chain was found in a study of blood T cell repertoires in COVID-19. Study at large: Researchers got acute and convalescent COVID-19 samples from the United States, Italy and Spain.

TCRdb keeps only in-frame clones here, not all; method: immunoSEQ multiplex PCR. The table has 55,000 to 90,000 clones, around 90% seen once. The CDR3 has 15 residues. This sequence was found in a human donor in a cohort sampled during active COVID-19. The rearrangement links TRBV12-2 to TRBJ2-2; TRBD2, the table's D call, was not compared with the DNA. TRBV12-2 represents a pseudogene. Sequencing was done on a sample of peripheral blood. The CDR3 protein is CASRLAGGNTGELFF. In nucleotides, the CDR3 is TGTGCAAGTCGCTTAGCGGGAGGGAACACCGGGGAGCTGTTTTTT.